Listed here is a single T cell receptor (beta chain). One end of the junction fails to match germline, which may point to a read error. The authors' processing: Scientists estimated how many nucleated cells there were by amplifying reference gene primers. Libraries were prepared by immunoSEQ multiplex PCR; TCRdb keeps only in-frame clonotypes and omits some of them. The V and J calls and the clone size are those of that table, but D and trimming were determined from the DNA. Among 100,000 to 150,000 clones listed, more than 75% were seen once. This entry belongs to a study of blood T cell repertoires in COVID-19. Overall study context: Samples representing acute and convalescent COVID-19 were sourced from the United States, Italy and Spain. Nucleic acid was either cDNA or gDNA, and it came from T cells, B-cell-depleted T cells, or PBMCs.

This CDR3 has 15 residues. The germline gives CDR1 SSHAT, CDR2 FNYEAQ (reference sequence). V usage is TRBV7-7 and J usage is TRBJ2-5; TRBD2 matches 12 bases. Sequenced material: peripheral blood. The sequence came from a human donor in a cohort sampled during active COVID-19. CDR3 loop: CASSLGGLAGETQYF. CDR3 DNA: TGTGCTAGCAGCTTAGGGGGACTAGCGGGTGAGACCCAGTACTTC.